Below are 20 T cell receptor beta chains sequenced from a single sample in a study of T cell changes during pregnancy in multiple sclerosis. The data were produced by immunoSEQ multiplex PCR, yet TCRdb's version contains in-frame clones alone and is incomplete. The sample records 75,000 to 85,000 clones, 93% being singletons. Sequenced material: peripheral blood, taken in the second trimester of pregnancy. The receptors were gathered from a female donor with multiple sclerosis, enrolled in a pregnancy study.

This chain joins TRBV12-5 and TRBJ2-4, with 9 nucleotides matching TRBD2. The germline CDR1 and CDR2 sequences are LGHNT and FRNRAP. The CDR3 totals 15 residues. The ends lost 7 bases at V and 1 base at J; junction bases unmatched: 5. This CDR3 is CASALSGGAKNIQYF. The CDR3 region has the DNA TGTGCTAGTGCCCTGAGCGGGGGGGCCAAAAACATTCAGTACTTC.

The genes are TRBV6-1 and TRBJ2-5, with 9 nucleotides matching TRBD2. The CDR3 covers 16 residues. The J segment lost 2 bases and the V segment lost 3 bases, leaving 7 bases of the junction unmatched. Per germline, CDR1 MNHNS and CDR2 SASEGT. CDR3 sequence reads: CASSDPIAGAQETQYF. In DNA form, the CDR3 reads TGTGCCAGCAGTGACCCCATAGCGGGGGCGCAAGAGACCCAGTACTTC.

Concerning this clone: Compared with germline, one end of the junction differs, possibly owing to a read error. V is TRBV4-1 and J is TRBJ2-1, with D hard to call. CDR3 length: 11 amino acids. Germline CDR1 and CDR2: MGHRA and YSYEKL. In nucleotides, the CDR3 is TGCGCCAGCAGCCACTACGATGAGCAGTTCTTC. Translating it yields CASSHYDEQFF.

The chain employs TRBV11-3 and TRBJ1-3; TRBD1 agrees at 8 bases. J was trimmed by 2 bases and V by 5 bases; bases with no gene match: 5. This CDR3 has 15 residues. Germline V gene data show CDR1 as SGHNT and CDR2 as YENEEA. This chain's CDR3 is CASSPGQGPGNTIYF. CDR3 DNA: TGTGCCAGCAGCCCTGGACAGGGCCCTGGAAACACCATATATTTT.

This clone was observed a handful of times. The V gene is TRBV5-1, the J gene TRBJ1-1; TRBD1 matches at 8 bases. The CDR3 totals 14 residues. V trimming: 0 bases; J trimming: 5 bases; junction bases outside the gene matches: 3. Germline CDR1 and CDR2: SGHRS and YFSETQ. This CDR3 is CASSLEGQGTEAFF. For the CDR3, the DNA is TGCGCCAGCAGCTTGGAAGGACAGGGTACTGAAGCTTTCTTT.

The V call is TRBV25-1, the J call TRBJ2-1; 7 nucleotides align to TRBD1. CDR3 length: 12 residues. Germline V gene lookup returns CDR1 MGHDK and CDR2 SYGVNS. V was pared by 4 bases and J by 9 bases, with 3 bases of the junction left unmatched. CDR3 DNA: TGTGCCAGCAGTGCCGACAGGGCTGAGCAGTTCTTC. The encoded protein is CASSADRAEQFF.

There are a few counts of this clone. The V call is TRBV4-1, the J call TRBJ1-2, with a weak D call TRBD1 (6 bases). The germline CDR1 and CDR2 sequences are MGHRA and YSYEKL. V lost 2 bases and J lost 8, with 15 bases in between. The CDR3 runs 14 residues. CDR3 coding DNA: TGCGCCAGCAGCCAACTCAGGGGATTGCGGGGCTACACCTTC. It encodes CASSQLRGLRGYTF.

This clone has just one count. The chain uses TRBV9 and TRBJ2-6; D is unresolved. Trimming shortened V by 0 bases and J by 2 bases, and 12 bases separated the two germline ends. The CDR3 runs to 17 residues. Germline CDR1 SGDLS, CDR2 YYNGEE. The CDR3 loop reads CASSVGAGSAGANVLTF. CDR3 sequence (DNA): TGTGCCAGCAGCGTAGGGGCAGGATCCGCTGGGGCCAACGTCCTGACTTTC.

V gene TRBV19 combines with J gene TRBJ1-6; 8 bases are shared with TRBD1. J was trimmed by 11 bases and V by 4 bases; bases with no gene match: 1. CDR3 size: 12 residues. Germline CDR1 reads LNHDA; CDR2 reads SQIVND (reference sequence). In DNA form, the CDR3 reads TGTGCCAGTAGTAGACAGGGGACACCCCTCCACTTT. Translation gives CASSRQGTPLHF.

The chain is built from TRBV6-1 and TRBJ1-5; possibly TRBD1 for D (6 bases). Trimming stripped 2 bases from V and 4 bases from J, with 15 bases between. CDR3 length: 16 residues. The germline V gene has CDR1 MNHNS and CDR2 SASEGT. In DNA, the CDR3 is TGTGCCAGCAGTGAAAGGGTGTTCCAGGGGAATCAGCCCCAGCATTTT. It codes for CASSERVFQGNQPQHF.

The chain has TRBV15 and TRBJ1-5, with D possibly being TRBD1 (6 bases). The CDR3 runs to 16 residues. Trimming left V 1 base short and J 0 bases short, with 10 bases between. The germline V gene encodes CDR1 LNHNV and CDR2 YYDKDF (reference sequence). This chain's CDR3 is CATSRASGVSNQPQHF. The CDR3 nucleotides read TGTGCCACCAGCAGAGCCTCAGGGGTTAGCAATCAGCCCCAGCATTTT.

The table lists this clone with a few counts. This chain links TRBV6-5 with TRBJ1-6; D unresolved. The germline V and J ends were trimmed by 2 bases and 10 bases, with 6 bases remaining between them. This CDR3 region has 12 residues. The germline V gene encodes CDR1 MNHEY and CDR2 SVGAGI. This CDR3 is CASSYEGSPLHF. In DNA, the CDR3 is TGTGCCAGCAGTTACGAGGGCTCACCCCTCCACTTT.

V and J are TRBV2 and TRBJ1-1; TRBD1 might be the D (5 bases). CDR1 is SNHLY, CDR2 FYNNEI, per germline. The CDR3 has 15 amino acids. V was cut by 1 base and J by 6 bases, with 15 bases left in between. This chain's CDR3 is CASSEGAGGLSEAFF. Here the CDR3 DNA reads TGTGCCAGCAGTGAAGGGGCGGGGGGGTTATCTGAAGCTTTCTTT.

The chain links TRBV13 to TRBJ1-2; 8 bases are a match to TRBD1. V was pared by 3 bases and J by 0 bases, with 15 bases of the junction left unmatched. The CDR3 has 19 residues. Germline CDR1 is PRHDT and CDR2 is FYEKMQ (reference sequence). The DNA of the CDR3 is TGTGCCAGCAGCTTTAGGGAAGGACAGGGTTTGGACCCTAACTATGGCTACACCTTC. This encodes CASSFREGQGLDPNYGYTF.

The J gene is TRBJ2-5, the V gene TRBV6-5, with D possibly called TRBD1 or TRBD2 (6 bases each). Trimming cost V 4 bases and J 5 bases, with 17 bases left between them. The CDR3 is 15 residues long. CDR1 and CDR2 from the germline V gene are MNHEY and SVGAGI. The CDR3 bases are TGTGCCAGCAGTTTCTCGGGGGCGCGCCATGAGACCCAGTACTTC. It codes for CASSFSGARHETQYF.

This chain's CDR3 is CASSLGPLAGRQETQYF. Written as DNA, the CDR3 is TGTGCCAGCAGCTTAGGCCCCCTAGCGGGTAGACAAGAGACCCAGTACTTC. The chain has TRBV13 and TRBJ2-5; 8 nucleotides align to TRBD2. The CDR3 length is 17 residues. Trimming at V came to 0 bases and at J to 2 bases, leaving 8 bases not matched to a gene. Per germline, CDR1 PRHDT and CDR2 FYEKMQ (reference sequence).

The CDR3: CASSGQGSLYEQYF. As DNA, the CDR3 is TGTGCCAGCAGTGGACAGGGGTCTCTATACGAGCAGTACTTC. The chain employs TRBV2 and TRBJ2-7; 8 nucleotides agree with TRBD1. Looked up from germline, CDR1 is SNHLY and CDR2 is FYNNEI. This CDR3 is 14 amino acids long. V shed 4 bases and J 4 bases; nucleotides not matched to a gene: 6.

This clone was detected only a few times. The chain's CDR3 is CASSHGLADTYEQYF. The CDR3 DNA sequence: TGTGCCAGCAGCCACGGACTAGCGGACACCTACGAGCAGTACTTC. This rearrangement joins TRBV4-2 to TRBJ2-7, with 10 positions matching TRBD2. The V gene's germline CDR1 is LGHNA and CDR2 YNFKEQ. This CDR3 has 15 residues. The trim removed 3 bases at V and 2 bases at J, leaving 4 bases unmatched.

The rearrangement links TRBV6-5 to TRBJ2-1; possibly TRBD2 for D (6 bases). CDR3 length equals 13 residues. Germline V gene lookup returns CDR1 MNHEY and CDR2 SVGAGI. The germline V and J ends were trimmed by 5 bases and 8 bases, with 13 bases remaining between them. For the CDR3, the DNA is TGTGCCAGCAGTCTAACTTGGGGGGATGAGCAGTTCTTC. Its protein product is CASSLTWGDEQFF.

The V gene is TRBV28, the J gene TRBJ2-5; TRBD1 agrees at 7 bases. The CDR3 runs 12 residues. J lost 3 bases, V lost 7 bases, and 2 bases had no gene match. The germline CDR1 and CDR2 sequences are MDHEN and SYDVKM. This chain's CDR3 is CASKQGKETQYF. Here the CDR3 DNA reads TGTGCCAGCAAACAGGGGAAAGAGACCCAGTACTTC.